The clone carrying this T cell receptor (beta chain) turned up a few times. This record comes from a study of T-cell memory formation after mild COVID-19. Per the germline V gene, CDR1 is SQVTM and CDR2 is ANQGSEA. This CDR3 spans 13 amino acids. Trimming took 2 bases from V and 4 from J, leaving 12 bases between them. 5'RACE, which relied on constant-segment primers, yielded TCR alpha and TCR beta cDNA libraries carrying sample barcodes and UMIs. TCRdb processed the 5' RACE reads anew with MiXCR; each CDR3 protein has one entry. The data hold about 210,000 distinct CDR3 sequences, with around 25% observed a single time.

This sequence joins TRBV29-1 and TRBJ2-7; the D is unclear. This clonotype was sampled from an adult woman who had mild COVID-19 (a few samples of this study predate the infection). Cell type and time point are not known. Sequenced material: PBMCs or a T cell subset sorted from them (not recorded which). The CDR3: CSVETPHLYEQYF. The CDR3 DNA follows: TGCAGCGTTGAAACCCCACACTTATACGAGCAGTACTTC.